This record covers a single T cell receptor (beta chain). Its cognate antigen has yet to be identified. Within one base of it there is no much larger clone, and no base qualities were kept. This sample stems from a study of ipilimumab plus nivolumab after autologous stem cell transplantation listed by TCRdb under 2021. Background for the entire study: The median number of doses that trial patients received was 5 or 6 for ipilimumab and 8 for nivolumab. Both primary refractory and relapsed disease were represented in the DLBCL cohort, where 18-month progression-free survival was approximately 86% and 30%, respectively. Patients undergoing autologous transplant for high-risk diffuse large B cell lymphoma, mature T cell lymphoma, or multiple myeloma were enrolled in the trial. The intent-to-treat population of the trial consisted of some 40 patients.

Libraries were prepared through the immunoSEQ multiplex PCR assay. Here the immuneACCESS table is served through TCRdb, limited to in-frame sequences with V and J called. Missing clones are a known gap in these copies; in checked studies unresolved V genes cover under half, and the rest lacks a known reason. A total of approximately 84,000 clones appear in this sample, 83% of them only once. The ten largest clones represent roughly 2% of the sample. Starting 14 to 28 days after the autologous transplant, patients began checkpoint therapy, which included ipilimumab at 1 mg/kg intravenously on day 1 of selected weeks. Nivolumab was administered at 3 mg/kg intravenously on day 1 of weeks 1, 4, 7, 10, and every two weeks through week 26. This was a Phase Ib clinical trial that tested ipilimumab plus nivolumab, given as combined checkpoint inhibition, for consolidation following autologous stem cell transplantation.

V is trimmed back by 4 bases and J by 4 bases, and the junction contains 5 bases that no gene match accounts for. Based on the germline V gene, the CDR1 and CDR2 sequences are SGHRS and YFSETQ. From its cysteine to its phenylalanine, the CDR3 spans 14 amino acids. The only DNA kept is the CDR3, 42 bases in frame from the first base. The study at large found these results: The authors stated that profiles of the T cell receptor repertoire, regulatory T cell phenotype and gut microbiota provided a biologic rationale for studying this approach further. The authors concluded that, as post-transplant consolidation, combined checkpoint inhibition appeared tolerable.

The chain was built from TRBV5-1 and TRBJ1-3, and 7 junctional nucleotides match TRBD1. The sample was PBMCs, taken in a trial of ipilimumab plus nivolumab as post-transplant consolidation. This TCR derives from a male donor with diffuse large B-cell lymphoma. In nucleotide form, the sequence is TGCGCCAGCAGCCCGGGGACAGCGGGAAACACCATATATTTT. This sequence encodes CASSPGTAGNTIYF.